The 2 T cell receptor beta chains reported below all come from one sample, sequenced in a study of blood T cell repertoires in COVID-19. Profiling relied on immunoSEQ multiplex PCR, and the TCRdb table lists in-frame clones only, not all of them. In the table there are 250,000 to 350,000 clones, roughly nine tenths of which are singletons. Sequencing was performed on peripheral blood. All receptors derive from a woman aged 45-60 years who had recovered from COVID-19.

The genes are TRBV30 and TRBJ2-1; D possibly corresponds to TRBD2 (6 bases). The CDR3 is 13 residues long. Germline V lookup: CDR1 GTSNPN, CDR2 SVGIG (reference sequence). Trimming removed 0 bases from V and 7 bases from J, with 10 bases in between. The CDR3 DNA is TGTGCCTGGAGTGTATTAGCGGAAAATGAGCAGTTCTTC. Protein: CAWSVLAENEQFF.

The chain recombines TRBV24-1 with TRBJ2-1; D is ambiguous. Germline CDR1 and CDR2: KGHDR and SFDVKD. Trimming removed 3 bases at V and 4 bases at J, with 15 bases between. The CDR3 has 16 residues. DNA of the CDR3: TGTGCCACCAGTGATACGACAAATCTCCGATACAATGAGCAGTTCTTC. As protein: CATSDTTNLRYNEQFF.